This TCR beta chain derives from a study of T cell responses to AZD1222 COVID-19 vaccine. Sequencing used immunoSEQ multiplex PCR; TCRdb keeps in-frame clones, though not all of them. This table holds some 120,000 clones, around 85% found once. Comment on this clone: The antigen is not known.

Notes on the study in general: Spike regions recognized by vaccine-associated CD4 TCRs spanned the protein, led by 160-218 and 743-854.

Germline V gives CDR1 SGHNT, CDR2 YENEEA. The CDR3 runs to 16 residues. V trimming: 1 base; J trimming: 0 bases; junction bases outside the gene matches: 5. The sample was peripheral blood, taken on day 0 of AZD1222 vaccination. The chain couples TRBV11-3 to TRBJ2-5, with TRBD1 matching 7 bases. This receptor was identified in an adult in good health. This CDR3 reads CASSLGDRRYQETQYF. As DNA, the CDR3 is TGTGCCAGCAGCTTAGGGGACAGAAGGTACCAAGAGACCCAGTACTTC.